This section outlines one T cell receptor (beta chain) sequence together with its context. Which antigen it targets is not known. It has no much larger one-base neighbor in the sample; base qualities were not kept. The data were obtained in a study of shared clonotypes between healthy human individuals (dated by TCRdb to the early 2020s). About the study as a whole: Three men and a couple of women, aged 18 to 49 years, made up the cohort. Per donor, three plates each were used for CD4 naive and CD4 memory, two for CD8 naive, and one for CD8 memory. To increase sequencing depth and limit assay-specific biases, TCR repertoire library preparation and sequencing were carried out by different laboratories using diverse techniques. Leukapheresis yielded between about 0.85 and 10 billion PBMCs per donor. Blood TCR repertoires of roughly five healthy adults were deeply sequenced to estimate repertoire size and the extent of clonotype sharing between individuals.

Cut back by 8 bases and 2 bases, the V and J ends lie 7 bases apart. From the germline V gene, CDR1 is MNHEY and CDR2 is SVGAGI. Measured from the cysteine to the phenylalanine, the CDR3 is 12 residues long. Solely the CDR3 DNA is kept, with 36 bases framed from the first base. Overall study results and their limits: Because the study included only a small number of donors, the genetic and exposure-history diversity represented was limited. Compared with non-shared clonotypes, the clonotypes found in all four sorted-subset donors had higher generation probabilities. Naive subsets generally had larger estimated clonotype richness than memory subsets. Pairwise subsampling indicated that sequencing depth was expected to affect the degree of clonotype sharing among donors. Sampling was limited to blood, and TCR repertoires in tissue likely differ from TCR repertoires in blood. Across a handful of donors, about 5.2% of naive CD4, 3% to 4% of naive CD8, about 2% of memory CD4, and 0.3% to 0.45% of memory CD8 clonotypes were shared. Incomplete sequencing was indicated by rarefaction of sorted-subset datasets, despite the large sequencing depth.

Using the deep immunoSEQ assay, multiplex PCR amplified TCR CDR3 regions from genomic DNA. Extracted genomic DNA from each cell subset was spread evenly across all wells of several immunoSEQ 96-well plates, with each plate serving as a replicate. For sorted subsets, around 200 ng genomic DNA, equal to tens of thousands of T cell genomes, was loaded into each replicate PCR. Purified libraries were quantified with a Qubit 3.0 fluorometer, sized on a Bioanalyzer 2100, and re-quantified with the KAPA Library Quantification kit. Every immunoSEQ 96-well plate was sequenced on a separate single-read 150-cycle Illumina NextSeq 550 flow cell. Under the source paper's analysis protocol: Because the immunoSEQ output included only junctional sequences and no quality scores, the filtering could not be the same as the filtering used for full-length reads. Sequences were annotated with PyIR, a Python wrapper for IgBLAST v1.9, using IMGT germline references to assign V/J genes and CDR3. Reads were removed for weak V/J assignments (E-value above 1e-6), missing CDR3, stop codons, out-of-frame junctions, or ambiguous translated residues. V3J clonotypes were defined as sequences sharing an identical inferred V gene, J gene, and CDR3 amino acid sequence. The percentage overlap between two repertoires was calculated by dividing the number of shared unique clonotypes by the size of the smaller repertoire. Repertoire richness was assessed with RTK rarefaction, the Chao1 estimator, and Recon v2.1 estimates of unobserved clonotypes. For all TCRbeta clonotypes obtained by the gDNA method from a handful of donors, generation probabilities were computed with OLGA. TCRdb re-hosts the immuneACCESS table, in-frame sequences only. Its copies lack some clones; in the studies checked, an unresolved V gene accounts for under half of them, and the cause for the rest is not known. V, J and clone size are those of that table, while D and trimming were read from the DNA. This sample is represented by 750,000 to 1,000,000 clones; about 92% of them were singletons. Clones ranked in the top ten supply approximately 25% of the sample.

CD8 naive samples were obtained by positive selection for CCR7 among CD45RO-negative cells, yielding a CD45RA+CCR7+ population from which TemRA cells were excluded. Donors were healthy HIV-negative adults with no recently reported acute infections or vaccinations. All donors were Caucasian adults living in Nashville, Tennessee, USA. After blood collection by leukapheresis, PBMCs were isolated using Ficoll-Histopaque density gradient centrifugation and then cryopreserved in the vapor phase of liquid nitrogen. Purity and quantity of every magnetically sorted T cell population were checked by analytical flow cytometry. From each sorted fraction, genomic DNA was isolated and quantified by UV absorbance on a Nanodrop 2000c.

Sequencing was done on a sample of naive CD8+ T cells sorted from blood. In the paper's terms, the cell subset or site label means: CD45RA+CCR7+. The TCR originated in a young man in good health. The sequence joins TRBV6-5 to TRBJ2-1, with the D gene uncertain. This receptor has the CDR3 CASYTTYNEQFF. The DNA reads as follows: TGTGCCAGCTACACTACCTACAATGAGCAGTTCTTC.